Below, 17 T cell receptor beta chains from the same sample are listed, as sequenced in a study of cytomegalovirus exposure and HLA in healthy donors. Amplification used 60 Vbeta primers and 13 Jbeta primers. Libraries were prepared by immunoSEQ multiplex PCR; TCRdb keeps only in-frame clonotypes and omits some of them. The sample has about 200,000 clones; around 79% are singletons. Material: PBMCs. These receptors originate from a male donor in good health and CMV-seropositive.

The sample holds one count of this clone. V is TRBV12-5 and J is TRBJ2-2, with 10 bases matching TRBD1. Germline V gene data show CDR1 as LGHNT and CDR2 as FRNRAP. The CDR3 consists of 18 residues. V lost 0 bases to trimming and J lost 7 bases; unmatched junction nucleotides: 11. CDR3 region: CASGLVRDDRGRVGELFF. The CDR3 DNA reads TGTGCTAGTGGTTTGGTACGAGACGACAGGGGGCGGGTCGGGGAGCTGTTTTTT.

This rearrangement joins TRBV9 to TRBJ2-7, with 12 bases lining up with TRBD2. The germline V gene has CDR1 SGDLS and CDR2 YYNGEE. The J segment lost 3 bases and the V segment lost 0 bases, leaving 4 bases of the junction unmatched. This CDR3 spans 16 amino acids. This chain's CDR3 is CASSVEWTSGIYEQYF. In DNA form, the CDR3 reads TGTGCCAGCAGCGTAGAATGGACTAGCGGGATCTACGAGCAGTACTTC.

The chain carries TRBV19 and TRBJ2-7; perhaps TRBD2 as D (6 bases). The V gene's germline CDR1 is LNHDA and CDR2 SQIVND (reference sequence). Trimming cost V 4 bases and J 2 bases, with 12 bases left between them. The CDR3 contains 14 residues. CDR3 loop: CASSRAGTAYEQYF. The CDR3 bases are TGTGCCAGTAGTAGGGCGGGGACTGCCTACGAGCAGTACTTC. The variable domain in full, with the rest retrieved from reference TRBV19 and TRBJ2-7, is DGGITQSPKYLFRKEGQNVTLSCEQNLNHDAMYWYRQDPGQGLRLIYYSQIVNDFQKGDIAEGYSVSREKKESFPLTVTSAQKNPTAFYLCASSRAGTAYEQYFGPGTRLTVT.

In its sample, this clone was seen once. The chain is built from TRBV5-4 and TRBJ2-5; 10 nucleotides align to TRBD2. The V gene's germline CDR1 is SGHNT and CDR2 YYREEE (reference sequence). V shed 1 base, J shed 4 bases, and the junction held 4 bases outside the gene matches. The CDR3 runs 15 residues. The CDR3 coding sequence is TGTGCCAGCAGCTTGCTAGCGGGAGTAGGAGAGACCCAGTACTTC. Translated, it gives CASSLLAGVGETQYF.

This clone was observed a single time. The chain has TRBV18 and TRBJ2-5; 8 bases are a match to TRBD2. The germline V gene has CDR1 KGHSH and CDR2 LQKENI. The CDR3 contains 13 residues. V lost 6 bases to trimming and J lost 5 bases; unmatched junction nucleotides: 5. Here the CDR3 reads CASSPSGGETQYF. In DNA, the CDR3 is TGTGCCAGCTCCCCATCGGGGGGGGAGACCCAGTACTTC.

The V gene is TRBV2, the J gene TRBJ1-1; 11 bases match TRBD1. The CDR3 runs 14 residues. V gave up 7 bases and J gave up 4 bases; unmatched junction bases: 5. Germline V gene lookup returns CDR1 SNHLY and CDR2 FYNNEI. The CDR3 region has the DNA TGTGCCAGCAAAGGACAGGGGGCGAGCACTGAAGCTTTCTTT. The encoded protein is CASKGQGASTEAFF.

The chain is built from TRBV7-2 and TRBJ2-7, with TRBD2 as a possible D gene (6 bases). The germline gives CDR1 SGHTA, CDR2 FQGNSA. Between the trimmed V and J ends, which lost 1 base and 3 bases, there was a span of 13 bases. The CDR3 runs 15 residues. The DNA of the CDR3 is TGTGCCAGCAGCTTAGGTCGGCGGGGCTACTACGAGCAGTACTTC. Translated: CASSLGRRGYYEQYF.

The V and J genes are TRBV7-2 and TRBJ2-1; weak D call: TRBD1 (5 bases). V was clipped by 5 bases and J by 3 bases, with 23 bases between them. The V gene's germline CDR1 is SGHTA and CDR2 FQGNSA. There are 18 residues in the CDR3. The CDR3 DNA reads TGTGCCAGCAGCCTATCCCGGTTGGAAGGGGTCCTCTACAATGAGCAGTTCTTC. Amino acids: CASSLSRLEGVLYNEQFF. Variable domain in full (rest from reference TRBV7-2 and TRBJ2-1): GAGVSQSPSNKVTEKGKDVELRCDPISGHTALYWYRQSLGQGLEFLIYFQGNSAPDKSGLPSDRFSAERTGGSVSTLTIQRTQQEDSAVYLCASSLSRLEGVLYNEQFFGPGTRLTVL.

The table lists this clone with a count of one. The chain combines TRBV7-2 with TRBJ2-1, with a possible D match to TRBD2 (6 bases). V was clipped by 3 bases and J by 8 bases, with 11 bases between them. The CDR3 spans 13 residues. The germline V gene encodes CDR1 SGHTA and CDR2 FQGNSA. The CDR3 sequence is CASSLAGRHEQFF. The CDR3, as DNA: TGTGCCAGCAGCTTGGCGGGAAGGCATGAGCAGTTCTTC.

The rearrangement uses TRBV5-6 and TRBJ1-2; D uncertain. Per the germline V gene, CDR1 is SGHDT and CDR2 is YYEEEE. This CDR3 is 15 amino acids long. Between the trimmed V and J ends, which lost 0 bases and 0 bases, there was a span of 9 bases. CDR3 sequence: CASSLAAPTNYGYTF. The CDR3 DNA reads TGTGCCAGCAGCTTGGCAGCGCCCACTAACTATGGCTACACCTTC.

The genes are TRBV18 and TRBJ1-5; 11 bases map to TRBD1. CDR3 length: 14 amino acids. Trimming at V came to 5 bases and at J to 6 bases, leaving 3 bases not matched to a gene. Germline CDR1 KGHSH, CDR2 LQKENI. The CDR3 DNA reads TGTGCCAGCTCATCGGGACAGGGGGTTCAGCCCCAGCATTTT. Residues: CASSSGQGVQPQHF.

This clone was seen a single time. The DNA of the CDR3 is TGTGCCAGCAGCGTAGCTACTGGAGCGGGTAGCGGAGGTCAAGAGACCCAGTACTTC. Residues: CASSVATGAGSGGQETQYF. The rearrangement joins TRBV9 to TRBJ2-5; the D gene is possibly TRBD2 (6 bases). The CDR3 consists of 19 residues. Germline CDR1 reads SGDLS; CDR2 reads YYNGEE. V was pared by 0 bases and J by 2 bases, with 23 bases between.

This clone was seen more than once but under ten times. The genes are TRBV15 and TRBJ2-5, with D possibly matching TRBD2 (6 bases). The J call may be faulty, since TRBJ2-7 better matches the DNA end. Per germline, CDR1 LNHNV and CDR2 YYDKDF (reference sequence). This CDR3 comprises 17 residues. The CDR3 DNA reads as TGTGCCACCAGCAGAGGGGGTTTAACGGGAGCCTCCTACGAGCAGTACTTC. Translating gives CATSRGGLTGASYEQYF.

This chain joins TRBV2 and TRBJ2-5; D might be TRBD2 (6 bases). Trimming took off 8 bases at V and 1 base at J, with 11 bases between the two ends. Germline values: CDR1 SNHLY, CDR2 FYNNEI. This CDR3 region has 13 residues. DNA for the CDR3: TGTGCCAGCCGCGCGGGGACCCAAGAGACCCAGTACTTC. Translated: CASRAGTQETQYF. The variable domain in full, with the rest retrieved from reference TRBV2 and TRBJ2-5, is EPEVTQTPSHQVTQMGQEVILRCVPISNHLYFYWYRQILGQKVEFLVSFYNNEISEKSEIFDDQFSVERPDGSNFTLKIRSTKLEDSAMYFCASRAGTQETQYFGPGTRLLVL.

V gene TRBV5-5 combines with J gene TRBJ2-5; TRBD1 aligns across 8 bases. V dropped 0 bases and J dropped 6; count of bases not matched to a gene: 4. CDR3 length: 14 residues. Per germline, CDR1 SGHKS and CDR2 YYEKEE (reference sequence). The CDR3 loop reads CASSLGRTGQTQYF. For the CDR3, the DNA is TGTGCCAGCAGCTTGGGGCGGACAGGGCAGACCCAGTACTTC.

The chain employs TRBV7-2 and TRBJ2-6; 14 bases match TRBD2. The germline V gene encodes CDR1 SGHTA and CDR2 FQGNSA. This CDR3 comprises 19 residues. The ends lost 5 bases at V and 0 bases at J; junction bases unmatched: 6. The CDR3 DNA reads TGTGCCAGCAGCACGAGGACTAGCGGGGGGTTCTCTGGGGCCAACGTCCTGACTTTC. This translates into CASSTRTSGGFSGANVLTF.

This chain links TRBV6-5 with TRBJ1-2; D is unclear. Trimming stripped 0 bases from V and 4 bases from J, with 12 bases between. This CDR3 has 15 residues. Germline V gene data show CDR1 as MNHEY and CDR2 as SVGAGI. As DNA, the CDR3 is TGTGCCAGCAGTTACTCGAACCGGCAGCGCTATGGCTACACCTTC. This encodes CASSYSNRQRYGYTF.